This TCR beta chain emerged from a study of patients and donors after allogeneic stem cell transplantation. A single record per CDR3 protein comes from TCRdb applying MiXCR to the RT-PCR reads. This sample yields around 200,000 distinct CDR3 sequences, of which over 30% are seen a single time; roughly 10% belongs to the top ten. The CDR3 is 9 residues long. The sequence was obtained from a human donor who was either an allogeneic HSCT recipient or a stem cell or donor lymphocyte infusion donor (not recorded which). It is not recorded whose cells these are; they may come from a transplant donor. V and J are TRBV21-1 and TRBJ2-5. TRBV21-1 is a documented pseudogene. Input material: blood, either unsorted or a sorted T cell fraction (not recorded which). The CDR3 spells CAWGRAQYF. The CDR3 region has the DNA TGTGCCTGGGGAAGGGCCCAGTACTTC.